This T cell receptor (beta chain) originates from a study of T cells in Graves' hyperthyroidism and ophthalmopathy (dated by TCRdb to about 2019). Study-level background: Peripheral blood was collected at initial diagnosis, before any treatment. An independent validation cohort of under 20 hyperthyroidism patients and some 15 patients who later progressed to ophthalmopathy tested prospective prediction of ophthalmopathy. After blood sampling, hyperthyroidism patients were treated with methimazole at a starting dose of 30 mg daily, and ophthalmopathy patients were treated with high-dose intravenous methylprednisolone. A discovery cohort of around 100 patients, 43 with Graves' ophthalmopathy and 57 with stable Graves' hyperthyroidism, was used to find distinguishing TCR V-J signatures. The paper describes TCR Vbeta CDR3 sequencing of about 140 peripheral blood samples, made up of around 41 ophthalmopathy patients, 70 to 75 hyperthyroidism patients and roughly 17 progressor patients. The 100 or so discovery patients were randomly split 7:3 into training and test sets. In addition, the study compared T-cell repertoires in thyroid tissue and in blood from roughly 6 Graves' hyperthyroidism patients.

The paper's findings and limits, for the study overall: A model built on a 13 V-J signature distinguished ophthalmopathy from stable hyperthyroidism, reaching 87.88% sensitivity and 81% to 83% specificity in cross-validation and 80%/75% in testing. Most expanded thyroid clonotypes (frequency above 0.001) were also detected in blood, suggesting blood repertoires may reflect thyroid immune responses. No statistical method was used to set the sample size in advance, and investigators knew the group allocation. In validation, progression to ophthalmopathy was predicted by the model with almost 71% sensitivity and 72% to 80% specificity, a median of approximately 6.5 months before onset.

The TCR beta CDR3 regions were amplified from RNA transcripts. The TCR CDR3 was subjected to a first round of RT-PCR using the HTBI primer set and the Qiagen OneStep RT-PCR kit. Libraries were constructed in a second round of multiplex PCR, after which size selection and purification were carried out. Libraries were sequenced paired-end with 100 bp reads on an Illumina HiSeq2000. Under the source paper's analysis protocol: SOAPnuke was used to process the raw data, with reads discarded if the reads contained adapters or uncalled bases, had a mean Phred below 15, or lacked an exact constant-primer or identifier match. High-quality paired reads were merged with COPE v1.2.5, and unique nucleotide sequences were defined as clonotypes. MiTCR v1.1 was used to align clonotypes to the IMGT TRBV, TRBD and TRBJ reference segments. The analysis included only V-J combinations with a frequency above 0.0001, which together covered around 99% of the repertoires. The TCS score was defined as the ratio of F50 (clonal expansion) to E x V (chaos), calculated using BLOSUM62-based TCRdist between CDR3 peptides within each V-J. Welch's t-statistics and random forest reduced around 520 V-J features to roughly 13, which were used in a naive Bayes classifier (R e1071). TCRdb applied fastp at Q25 and MiXCR to the public reads, then kept only in-frame beta chains. Each CDR3 protein appears once, grouped with its most common genes and DNA. TCRdb, not the authors, supplied the V and J calls. The sample table contains about 280,000 distinct CDR3 sequences; only one count was recorded for around 25% of them. The biggest ten clones account for approximately 25% of the sample.

V and J are truncated by 2 bases and 7 bases respectively, leaving an intervening sequence of 12 bases. From its cysteine to its phenylalanine, the CDR3 spans 15 amino acids. Of the read, only the CDR3 DNA is kept; its 45 bases are in frame from base 1. Hyperthyroidism patients were newly diagnosed, with disease duration under 2 months, and aged 18 to 65 years. Any patient with an uncontrolled infection, another autoimmune disease, pregnancy or lactation was excluded. Diagnoses relied on clinical symptoms, serum thyroxine and TRAb, thyroid ultrasound and orbital computed tomography. For progressor patients, blood was drawn at the first diagnosis of hyperthyroidism, before any ophthalmopathy symptoms had appeared. Ficoll-Paque density gradient centrifugation was used to isolate PBMCs from about 10 ml of fresh peripheral blood. Progressor patients were defined as those initially diagnosed with Graves' hyperthyroidism in whom ophthalmopathy developed during follow-up. Total RNA was extracted using Trizol reagent, and RNA quality was assessed on an Agilent 2100 Bioanalyzer.

A word on this clonotype: Its binding antigen is unknown. One base away there is no much larger clone; base qualities are not given.

Sequencing was performed on blood. The receptor comes from a man aged 35 to 55 with Graves' hyperthyroidism that later progressed to Graves' ophthalmopathy. This chain joins TRBV12-3 or TRBV12-4 to TRBJ1-6, and the D gene may be TRBD1, 5 bases matching. In nucleotides, the sequence is TGTGCCAGCAGTTTAAGAGGCCGGGGGAATTCACCCCTCCACTTT. Its product reads: CASSLRGRGNSPLHF.